The 15 T cell receptor beta chains given below trace back to one sample, sequenced in a study of T cells expressing NK-cell markers (dated by TCRdb to 2020 to 2022). The library came from 5' RACE. The data were produced on an Illumina HiSeq 2000. After TCRdb reprocessed the reads, each CDR3 protein sequence was kept as one row, without DNA. The sample table records 300,000 to 450,000 distinct CDR3 sequences. The ten largest make up around 4.9% of the sample. The material sequenced was blood T cells: a sorted CD56 or NKG2C T cell subset, CD4+ or CD8+ T cells, or bulk PBMC T cells (not recorded which). These receptors all stem from a man aged 18 to 69 in good health.

The V call is TRBV20-1, the J call TRBJ1-5; TCRdb calls TRBD1, which cannot be checked without DNA. From germline, CDR1 is DFQATT and CDR2 SNEGSKA (reference sequence). This CDR3 spans 15 amino acids. CDR3: CSARSGPYSNQPQHF.

The chain recombines TRBV9 with TRBJ2-5; TCRdb picks TRBD1, but there is no DNA to check that call. The CDR3 length is 15 residues. Germline V gives CDR1 SGDLS, CDR2 YYNGEE. The CDR3 sequence: CASSAGNTRPETQYF.

The chain recombines TRBV7-2 with TRBJ2-3; TCRdb selects TRBD2, and the lack of DNA leaves this call unchecked. In germline, CDR1 is SGHTA, CDR2 FQGNSA. The CDR3 contains 15 residues. The chain's CDR3 is CASTSRAGWTDTQYF.

The chain recombines TRBV3-1 with TRBJ2-5; the D call of TRBD1 rests on TCRdb alone, since no DNA is present to check it. The CDR3 totals 18 residues. From germline, CDR1 is LGHDT and CDR2 YNNKEL (reference sequence). The CDR3 sequence: CASSQDSRFWVQEETQYF.

The V call is TRBV9, the J call TRBJ1-2. The CDR3 sequence is 18 residues long. In germline, CDR1 is SGDLS, CDR2 YYNGEE. The CDR3: CASSVDLQGGLTNYGYTF. The whole variable domain, filled in from reference TRBV9 and TRBJ1-2, reads DSGVTQTPKHLITATGQRVTLRCSPRSGDLSVYWYQQSLDQGLQFLIQYYNGEERAKGNILERFSAQQFPDLHSELNLSSLELGDSALYFCASSVDLQGGLTNYGYTFGSGTRLTVV.

V gene TRBV27 combines with J gene TRBJ2-5. The germline CDR1 and CDR2 sequences are MNHEY and SMNVEV (reference sequence). The length of the CDR3 is 14 residues. CDR3 protein: CASNKPWVQETQYF.

The V and J genes are TRBV15 and TRBJ2-7; as DNA is missing, the TRBD1 call by TCRdb cannot be tested. The CDR3 is 18 residues long. Germline V lookup: CDR1 LNHNV, CDR2 YYDKDF (reference sequence). The CDR3 spells CATSRGVGEGVKTYEQYF.

The CDR3 reads CASSLVLLGGGAPDTQYF. This chain connects TRBV11-2 to TRBJ2-3; TCRdb names TRBD2, which stays unverified in the absence of DNA. The CDR3 has 18 residues. Germline V gene lookup returns CDR1 SGHAT and CDR2 FQNNGV.

The V gene is TRBV2, the J gene TRBJ1-6; TCRdb proposes TRBD1, but this gene call is untestable without DNA. Per germline, CDR1 SNHLY and CDR2 FYNNEI. The CDR3 is 15 amino acids. The CDR3 is CASSEFGMPNSPLHF.

V gene TRBV7-2 combines with J gene TRBJ2-7. This CDR3 spans 17 amino acids. Germline V lookup: CDR1 SGHTA, CDR2 FQGNSA. The CDR3 loop reads CASSLEPKLSTLSGQYF.

The chain combines TRBV14 with TRBJ1-1. Germline V lookup: CDR1 SGHDN, CDR2 FVKESK. This CDR3 is 13 amino acids long. CDR3 sequence: CASSRSLNTEAFF.

The chain carries TRBV18 and TRBJ2-1; the D call from TCRdb, TRBD2, cannot be confirmed without DNA. The CDR3 has 16 amino acids. Germline values: CDR1 KGHSH, CDR2 LQKENI. CDR3 residues: CASSPAGLAGGQEQFF.

The J gene is TRBJ2-1, the V gene TRBV19. Germline values: CDR1 LNHDA, CDR2 SQIVND (reference sequence). The CDR3 length is 15 residues. The CDR3 region is CASTETRRSYNEQFF.

J is TRBJ1-4 and V is TRBV27; TCRdb picks TRBD1, but there is no DNA to check that call. The germline V gene encodes CDR1 MNHEY and CDR2 SMNVEV (reference sequence). The CDR3 extends over 14 amino acids. The CDR3 reads CASRGTGGGEKLFF.

The chain recombines TRBV2 with TRBJ1-4. The germline V gene encodes CDR1 SNHLY and CDR2 FYNNEI. The length of the CDR3 is 11 residues. The CDR3 spells CASNNAGKLFF.